The clone carrying this T cell receptor (beta chain) has just one count. What it binds is not known. The sample comes from a study of CD8 T cells in Susac syndrome. Regarding the study as a whole: The TCR sequencing and HLA analysis in the study involved a relatively small number of individuals, as the study acknowledged.

With random hexamers, reverse transcription was performed on roughly 0.45 to 1 ug of RNA. Amplification of TCR beta CDR3 across 54 Vbeta and 13 Jbeta was performed with immunoSEQ multiplex PCR. TCRdb ran MiXCR on the immunoSEQ multiplex PCR reads and lists one entry per CDR3 protein. The sample records 130,000 to 150,000 distinct CDR3 sequences, about 94% being singletons. Trimming left V 2 bases short and J 2 bases short, with 14 bases between. CDR3 length: 15 amino acids. CDR1 and CDR2 (germline): SGHDT, YYEEEE. This receptor was identified in a human donor in good health. The sample was CD8+ T cells from PBMCs. The chain employs TRBV5-6 and TRBJ2-7; D gene ambiguous. The CDR3 bases are TGTGCCAGCAGCTTAAGCTCTAGTGAGACCTACGAGCAGTACTTC. Amino acid sequence: CASSLSSSETYEQYF.